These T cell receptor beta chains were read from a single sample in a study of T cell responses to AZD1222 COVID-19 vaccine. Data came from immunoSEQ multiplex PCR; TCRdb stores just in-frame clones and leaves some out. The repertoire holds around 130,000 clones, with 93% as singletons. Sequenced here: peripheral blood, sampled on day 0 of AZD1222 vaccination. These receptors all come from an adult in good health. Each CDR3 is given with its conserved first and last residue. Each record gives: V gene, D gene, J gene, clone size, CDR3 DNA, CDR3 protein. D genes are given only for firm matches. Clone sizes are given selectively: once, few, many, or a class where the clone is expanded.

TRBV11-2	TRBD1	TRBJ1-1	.	TGTGCCAGCAGCCAGGACAGGTTCTATGAAGCTTTCTTT	CASSQDRFYEAFF
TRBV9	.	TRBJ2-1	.	TGTGCCAGCAGCGTTTCTCCGGACAATGAGCAGTTCTTC	CASSVSPDNEQFF
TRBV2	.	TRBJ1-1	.	TGTGCCAGCAGTCGGCGGAGCGGAACTGAAGCTTTCTTT	CASSRRSGTEAFF
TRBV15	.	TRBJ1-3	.	TGTGCCACCAGCAGAGATCGGGGTCCTGGAAACACCATATATTTT	CATSRDRGPGNTIYF
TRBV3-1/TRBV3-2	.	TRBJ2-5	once	TGTGCCAGCAGCCCCCCCTCGAGGGTAGAGACCCAGTACTTC	CASSPPSRVETQYF
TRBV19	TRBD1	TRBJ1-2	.	TGTGCCAGTAGTCCCCGGGACAGGGTTAACTATGGCTACACCTTC	CASSPRDRVNYGYTF
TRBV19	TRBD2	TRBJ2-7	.	TGTGCCAGTAGAGGGACTAGCTCATCAGTAGGGGAGCAGTACTTC	CASRGTSSSVGEQYF
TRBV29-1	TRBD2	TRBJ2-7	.	TGCAGCGTGAGACTAGCGGGAGGTAGCGAGCAGTACTTC	CSVRLAGGSEQYF
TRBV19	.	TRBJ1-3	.	TGTGCCAGTAGTATTTTCCGGAAATCTGGAAACACCATATATTTT	CASSIFRKSGNTIYF
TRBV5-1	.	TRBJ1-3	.	TGCGCCAGCAGTAGTGGTTCTGGAAACACCATATATTTT	CASSSGSGNTIYF
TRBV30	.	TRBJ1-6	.	TGTGCCTGGAGTGTGGAACAGAGAAATTCACCCCTCCACTTT	CAWSVEQRNSPLHF
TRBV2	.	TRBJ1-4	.	TGTGCCAGCAGCCTGGGGGGGGTTTATGAAAAACTGTTTTTT	CASSLGGVYEKLFF
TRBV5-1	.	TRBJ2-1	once	TGCGCCAGCACCAACCTTGGGTCCGTCCTGAGCTCCTACAATGAGCAGTTCTTC	CASTNLGSVLSSYNEQFF
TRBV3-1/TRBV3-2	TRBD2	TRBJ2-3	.	TGTGCCAGCAGCCGGCTGGGGACTAGCGGGGGGGCAGATACGCAGTATTTT	CASSRLGTSGGADTQYF
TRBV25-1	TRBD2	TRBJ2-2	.	TGTGCCAGCAGTGAATCGGGGACTAGCGGGGGGGCAGCCGGGGAGCTGTTTTTT	CASSESGTSGGAAGELFF
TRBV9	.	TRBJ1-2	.	TGTGCCAGCAGCGCCCGGACGGATTATGGCTACACCTTC	CASSARTDYGYTF
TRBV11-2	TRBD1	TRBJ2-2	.	TGTGCCAGCAGGACCGACAGGGTGGACACCGGGGAGCTGTTTTTT	CASRTDRVDTGELFF
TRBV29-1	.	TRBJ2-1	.	TGCAGCGTTGATATCCAGTCCACCAATGAGCAGTTCTTC	CSVDIQSTNEQFF
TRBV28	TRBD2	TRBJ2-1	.	TGTGCCAGCAGTTTTTCCGGGAGGATCGACAATGAGCAGTTCTTC	CASSFSGRIDNEQFF
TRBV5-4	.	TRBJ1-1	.	TGTGCCAGCAGCTTGAGGTTGGCCGGTGGCACTGAAGCTTTCTTT	CASSLRLAGGTEAFF
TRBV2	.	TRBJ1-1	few	TGTGCCAGCAGTGGAGGGGCGGGGCAGGGGAACACTGAAGCTTTCTTT	CASSGGAGQGNTEAFF
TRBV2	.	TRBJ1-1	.	TGTGCCAGCAACAGGGAGCATGAAGCTTTCTTT	CASNREHEAFF
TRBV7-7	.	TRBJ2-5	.	TGTGCCAGCAGCTTAGACGTAGGGTTCCGGGAGACCCAGTACTTC	CASSLDVGFRETQYF
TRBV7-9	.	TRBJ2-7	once	TGTGCCAGCAGCTTAAGTGCTAGCTCGGACGAGCAGTACTTC	CASSLSASSDEQYF
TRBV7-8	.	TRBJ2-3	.	TGTGCCGCAAAGGGATACGGAGATACGCAGTATTTT	CAAKGYGDTQYF
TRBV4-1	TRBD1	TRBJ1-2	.	TGCGCCAGCAGCCAAGAGGCCTCGACAGGGAATCTCTATGGCTACACCTTC	CASSQEASTGNLYGYTF
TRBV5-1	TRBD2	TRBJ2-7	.	TGCGCCAGCAGCTCCAGCGGGGGATCCTACGAGCAGTACTTC	CASSSSGGSYEQYF
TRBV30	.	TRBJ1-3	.	TGTGCCTGGAGTAAGAAAGGTAGCTCTGGAAACACCATATATTTT	CAWSKKGSSGNTIYF
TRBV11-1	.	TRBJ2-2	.	TGTGCCAGCAGCCTCCCCTTAGGGGAGCTGTTTTTT	CASSLPLGELFF
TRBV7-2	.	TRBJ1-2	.	TGTGCCAGCAGCGTCATCAGGGGAGACTATGGCTACACCTTC	CASSVIRGDYGYTF
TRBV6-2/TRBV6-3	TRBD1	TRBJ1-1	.	TGTGCCAGCAGCCGACAGGGCCAAATCGCTGAAGCTTTCTTT	CASSRQGQIAEAFF
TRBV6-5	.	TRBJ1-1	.	TGTGCCAGCAGTTCCCTTATTCTGGGGACTGAAGCTTTCTTT	CASSSLILGTEAFF
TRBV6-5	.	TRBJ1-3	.	TGTGCCAGCAGTTACTCGAGAGGAACTGGAAACACCATATATTTT	CASSYSRGTGNTIYF
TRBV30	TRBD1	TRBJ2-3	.	TGTGCCTGGAGTGGGACAGGGAGCACAGATACGCAGTATTTT	CAWSGTGSTDTQYF